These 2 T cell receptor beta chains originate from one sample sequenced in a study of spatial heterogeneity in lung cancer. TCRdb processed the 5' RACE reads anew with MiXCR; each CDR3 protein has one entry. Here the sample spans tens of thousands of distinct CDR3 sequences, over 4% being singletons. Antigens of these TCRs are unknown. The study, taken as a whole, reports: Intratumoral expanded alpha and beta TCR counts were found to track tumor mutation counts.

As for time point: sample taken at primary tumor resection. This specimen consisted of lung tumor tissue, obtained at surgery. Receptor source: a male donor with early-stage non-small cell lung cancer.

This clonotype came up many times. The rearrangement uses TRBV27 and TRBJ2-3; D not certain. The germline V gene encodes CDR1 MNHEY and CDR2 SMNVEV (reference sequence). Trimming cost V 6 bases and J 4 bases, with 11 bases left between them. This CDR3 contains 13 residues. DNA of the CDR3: TGTGCCAGCAGCCCCTTACAATCAGATACGCAGTATTTT. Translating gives CASSPLQSDTQYF.

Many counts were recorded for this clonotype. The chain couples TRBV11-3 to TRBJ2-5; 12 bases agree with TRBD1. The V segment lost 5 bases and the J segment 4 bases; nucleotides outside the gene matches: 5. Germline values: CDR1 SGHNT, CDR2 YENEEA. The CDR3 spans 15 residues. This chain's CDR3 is CASSEGQGAGETQYF. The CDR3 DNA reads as TGTGCCAGCAGCGAGGGACAGGGGGCTGGAGAGACCCAGTACTTC.